Presented here are 20 T cell receptor beta chains from one specimen sequenced in a study of T cell responses to AZD1222 COVID-19 vaccine. The data were produced by immunoSEQ multiplex PCR, yet TCRdb's version contains in-frame clones alone and is incomplete. The sample holds 130,000 to 150,000 clones; roughly 91% are singletons and the top ten take about 1.5%. This material consisted of peripheral blood, taken on day 0 of AZD1222 vaccination. The receptors stem from an adult in good health.

J is TRBJ2-7 and V is TRBV11-2; the D gene is possibly TRBD1 (5 bases). The ends were cut back, 5 bases at V and 6 bases at J, with 20 bases in the middle. The CDR3 runs to 15 residues. Looked up from germline, CDR1 is SGHAT and CDR2 is FQNNGV. The CDR3 DNA sequence: TGTGCCAGCAGCCCAGCCCGGACAACCCTAGGCGAGCAGTACTTC. Residues: CASSPARTTLGEQYF. Based on the CDR3 plus reference TRBV11-2 and TRBJ2-7, the full variable domain is EAGVAQSPRYKIIEKRQSVAFWCNPISGHATLYWYQQILGQGPKLLIQFQNNGVVDDSQLPKDRFSAERLKGVDSTLKIQPAKLEDSAVYLCASSPARTTLGEQYFGPGTRLTVT.

This clone was detected only once. The rearrangement links TRBV11-3 to TRBJ2-2; 13 positions agree with TRBD2. The CDR3 is 18 residues long. The trim removed 5 bases at V and 5 bases at J, leaving 11 bases unmatched. Germline CDR1 is SGHNT and CDR2 is YENEEA. CDR3 amino acids: CASSAELAGGPGTGELFF. The CDR3 region has the DNA TGTGCCAGCAGCGCAGAACTAGCGGGAGGGCCGGGGACCGGGGAGCTGTTTTTT.

The genes are TRBV7-2 and TRBJ2-1; D not certain. From germline, CDR1 is SGHTA and CDR2 FQGNSA. This CDR3 comprises 12 residues. The V end lost 0 bases, the J end lost 6 bases, and 3 bases lay between the germline ends. The CDR3 here is CASSLASNEQFF. The DNA for the CDR3 is TGTGCCAGCAGCTTAGCCAGCAATGAGCAGTTCTTC.

This clone came up once. J is TRBJ2-5 and V is TRBV28; 8 bases are shared with TRBD1. Germline V gene data show CDR1 as MDHEN and CDR2 as SYDVKM. V trimming: 6 bases; J trimming: 5 bases; junction bases outside the gene matches: 11. The CDR3 has 15 amino acids. The CDR3 sequence: CASSSQGAQRETQYF. In nucleotides, the CDR3 is TGTGCCAGCAGCTCGCAGGGGGCGCAGAGGGAGACCCAGTACTTC.

The V and J genes are TRBV10-3 and TRBJ1-3, with a possible D match to TRBD1 (5 bases). V gave up 3 bases and J gave up 4 bases, with 7 bases separating them. This CDR3 is built from 13 residues. CDR1 is ENHRY, CDR2 SYGVKD, per germline. In nucleotides, the CDR3 is TGTGCCATCAGTGAATGGGGGGGAAACACCATATATTTT. Its translation is CAISEWGGNTIYF.

V gene TRBV9 combines with J gene TRBJ1-1; possible D gene TRBD1, 6 bases. The CDR3 is 14 residues long. Germline CDR1 reads SGDLS; CDR2 reads YYNGEE. V lost 0 bases and J lost 7, with 13 bases in between. CDR3 loop: CASSVAGQDSEAFF. CDR3 bases: TGTGCCAGCAGCGTAGCGGGTCAGGACAGTGAAGCTTTCTTT.

This rearrangement joins TRBV18 to TRBJ2-1, with TRBD2 matching 8 bases. The CDR3 is 16 amino acids. The V gene's germline CDR1 is KGHSH and CDR2 LQKENI. With V trimmed by 0 bases and J by 9 bases, 10 bases remained unmatched. The CDR3 region is CASSPPNRGGSGEQFF. The CDR3 DNA is TGTGCCAGCTCACCACCGAACCGGGGGGGCTCCGGTGAGCAGTTCTTC.

The chain is built from TRBV6-2 or TRBV6-3 and TRBJ2-7, with 8 nucleotides matching TRBD1. Germline V gene lookup returns CDR1 MNHEY and CDR2 SVGEGT. J lost 5 bases, V lost 2 bases, and 5 bases had no gene match. The CDR3 sequence is 14 residues long. The CDR3: CASSYAGGRNEQYF. The CDR3 region has the DNA TGTGCCAGCAGTTACGCAGGGGGCCGCAACGAGCAGTACTTC.

The J gene is TRBJ1-5, the V gene TRBV19, with D maybe TRBD1 (6 bases). Trimming left V 6 bases short and J 9 bases short, with 21 bases between. Per germline, CDR1 LNHDA and CDR2 SQIVND (reference sequence). CDR3 length equals 15 residues. The CDR3 region has the DNA TGTGCCAGTAGCCCGGGGGCGGAGGGGTCGAGGCCCCAGCATTTT. Translation gives CASSPGAEGSRPQHF.

This chain links TRBV28 with TRBJ1-5; TRBD1 aligns across 8 bases. The CDR3 has 19 residues. V dropped 0 bases and J dropped 1; count of bases not matched to a gene: 11. CDR1 and CDR2 from the germline V gene are MDHEN and SYDVKM. CDR3 bases: TGTGCCAGCAGTTTATGGCGCAGGGGGCCGGAGTCGAGCAATCAGCCCCAGCATTTT. It encodes CASSLWRRGPESSNQPQHF.

The V gene is TRBV19, the J gene TRBJ2-7; 9 bases are a match to TRBD2. The CDR3 runs to 14 residues. Germline CDR1 is LNHDA and CDR2 is SQIVND (reference sequence). V lost 9 bases to trimming and J lost 1 base; unmatched junction nucleotides: 7. CDR3: CASTSSGASYEQYF. CDR3 DNA: TGTGCCAGCACCTCTAGCGGGGCATCCTACGAGCAGTACTTC.

This chain links TRBV7-8 with TRBJ2-7; no clear D gene. Trimming shortened V by 5 bases and J by 3 bases, and 5 bases separated the two germline ends. Per germline, CDR1 SGHVS and CDR2 FQNEAQ. There are 11 residues in the CDR3. The CDR3 loop reads CASSTSYEQYF. The CDR3, as DNA: TGTGCCAGCAGCACAAGCTACGAGCAGTACTTC.

The chain carries TRBV15 and TRBJ1-2, with 8 bases identical to TRBD1. Trimming took 0 bases from V and 5 from J; bases not matched to a gene: 5. Germline loops: CDR1 LNHNV, CDR2 YYDKDF (reference sequence). This CDR3 has 15 residues. For the CDR3, the DNA is TGTGCCACCAGCAGAGATCTGACAGGGGCTTATGGCTACACCTTC. It translates to CATSRDLTGAYGYTF.

In its sample, this clone was seen once. The genes are TRBV14 and TRBJ2-2, with 9 positions matching TRBD1. Germline values: CDR1 SGHDN, CDR2 FVKESK. The CDR3 runs 17 residues. V was clipped by 2 bases and J by 6 bases; unmatched bases: 10. The CDR3 loop reads CASSQPRTGVDPGELFF. The CDR3 bases are TGTGCCAGCAGCCAACCGCGGACAGGGGTGGATCCCGGGGAGCTGTTTTTT.

The rearrangement links TRBV7-9 to TRBJ1-2; TRBD1 aligns across 9 bases. From germline, CDR1 is SEHNR and CDR2 FQNEAQ (reference sequence). V trimming: 4 bases; J trimming: 5 bases; junction bases outside the gene matches: 11. The CDR3 extends over 16 amino acids. This CDR3 reads CASSSQRGTGRYGYTF. The DNA for the CDR3 is TGTGCCAGCAGCTCCCAACGAGGGACAGGGAGGTATGGCTACACCTTC.

This chain uses TRBV7-9 with TRBJ1-1; D not certain. CDR1 SEHNR and CDR2 FQNEAQ come from the germline V gene (reference sequence). V was clipped by 6 bases and J by 1 base, with 9 bases between them. The CDR3 consists of 13 residues. The CDR3 spells CASRRGENTEAFF. The CDR3 coding sequence is TGTGCCAGCAGAAGAGGAGAGAACACTGAAGCTTTCTTT.

The chain employs TRBV6-5 and TRBJ1-1; D not resolved. CDR1 is MNHEY and CDR2 is SVGAGI in the germline V gene. The CDR3 has 13 amino acids. Trimming removed 0 bases from V and 6 bases from J, with 8 bases in between. In DNA form, the CDR3 reads TGTGCCAGCAGTTACTCGAAGAGCGCTGAAGCTTTCTTT. The encoded protein is CASSYSKSAEAFF.

The chain has TRBV27 and TRBJ2-2; TRBD2 agrees at 8 bases. The V segment lost 3 bases and the J segment 2 bases; nucleotides outside the gene matches: 5. CDR3 length: 16 amino acids. In germline, CDR1 is MNHEY, CDR2 SMNVEV (reference sequence). For the CDR3, the DNA is TGTGCCAGCAGTTTTGCGGGACTAGACAACACCGGGGAGCTGTTTTTT. Encoded protein: CASSFAGLDNTGELFF.

The chain joins TRBV5-8 to TRBJ1-1; 9 bases agree with TRBD1. In germline, CDR1 is SGHTS, CDR2 YDEGEE. This CDR3 comprises 14 residues. The V segment lost 2 bases and the J segment 9 bases; nucleotides outside the gene matches: 8. The CDR3: CASSFPLGQGQAFF. As DNA, the CDR3 is TGTGCCAGCAGCTTCCCCCTCGGACAGGGGCAAGCTTTCTTT.

The V and J genes are TRBV12-5 and TRBJ2-1; D gene ambiguous. The CDR3 contains 12 residues. Deletions cut 3 bases from V and 8 bases from J, with 8 bases between. CDR1 is LGHNT and CDR2 is FRNRAP in the germline V gene. In DNA form, the CDR3 reads TGTGCTAGTGGTTTCGAAGGTGATGAGCAGTTCTTC. Translating gives CASGFEGDEQFF.